This T cell receptor (beta chain) appears in the sequencing data of a study of read filtering for tumor transcriptome and immune sequencing. Across the whole study: Patients were around 17 male and around 15 female, mean age approximately 70 years, range about 40 to 85. 8 patients were R-ISS I, 16 were R-ISS II, 6 or 7 were R-ISS III. IR-seq gave about 4 to 10.27 million TCR reads per sample; RNA-seq gave about 80 to 1273.

Trimming at V came to 0 bases and at J to 2 bases, leaving 13 bases not matched to a gene. Germline loops: CDR1 LGHDT, CDR2 YNNKEL (reference sequence). The CDR3 contains 21 residues. This clonotype was counted at least ten times. Molecular barcoded adaptors covering alpha/delta and beta/gamma chains were used on approximately 400 ng RNA. TCRdb re-called the reads with MiXCR, one entry per CDR3 protein. The table records 37,000 or so distinct CDR3 sequences, roughly 13% of them present only once. The chain links TRBV3-1 to TRBJ2-7; 16 bases line up with TRBD2. The TCR sequence derives from a donor aged 40 or over with multiple myeloma. Material for sequencing was a population of CD138-negative cells sorted from bone marrow. The CDR3: CASSQDIEGLAGGPRPYEQYF. CDR3 sequence (DNA): TGTGCCAGCAGCCAAGATATAGAGGGACTAGCGGGAGGGCCAAGGCCCTACGAGCAGTACTTC.